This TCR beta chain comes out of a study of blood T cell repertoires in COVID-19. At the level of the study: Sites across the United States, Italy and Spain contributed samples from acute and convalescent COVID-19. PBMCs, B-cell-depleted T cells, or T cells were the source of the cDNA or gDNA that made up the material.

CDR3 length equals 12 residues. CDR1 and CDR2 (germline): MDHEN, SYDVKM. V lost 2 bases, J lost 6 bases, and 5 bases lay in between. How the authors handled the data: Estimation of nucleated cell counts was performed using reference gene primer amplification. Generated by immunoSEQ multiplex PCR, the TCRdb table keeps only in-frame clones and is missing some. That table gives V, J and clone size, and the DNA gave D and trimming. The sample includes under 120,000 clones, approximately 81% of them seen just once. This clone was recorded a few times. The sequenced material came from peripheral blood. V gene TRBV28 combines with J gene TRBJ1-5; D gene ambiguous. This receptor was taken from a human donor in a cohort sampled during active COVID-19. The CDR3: CASSLNSQPQHF. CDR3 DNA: TGTGCCAGCAGTTTAAACTCTCAGCCCCAGCATTTT. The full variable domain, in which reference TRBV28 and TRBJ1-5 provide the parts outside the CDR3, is DVKVTQSSRYLVKRTGEKVFLECVQDMDHENMFWYRQDPGLGLRLIYFSYDVKMKEKGDIPEGYSVSREKKERFSLILESASTNQTSMYLCASSLNSQPQHFGDGTRLSIL.